This T cell receptor (beta chain) derives from a study of blood T cell repertoires in COVID-19. Looking at the study overall: The origin of the acute and convalescent COVID-19 samples was the United States, Italy and Spain.

The junction had 7 bases not matched to a gene; V was cut back by 5 bases and J by 3 bases. From germline, CDR1 is MNHEY and CDR2 SMNVEV (reference sequence). This CDR3 region has 15 residues. Original handling: Amplified reference gene primers provided the basis for estimating nucleated cell counts. Assay: immunoSEQ multiplex PCR; the TCRdb copy retains only in-frame clones and omits some. V, J and clone size derive from that table, while D and trimming were established from the DNA sequence. This sample has tens of thousands of clones, with 82% found just once. The receptor was derived from a human donor in a cohort sampled during active COVID-19. The source material was peripheral blood. This chain connects TRBV27 to TRBJ1-2; TRBD1 aligns across 9 bases. The CDR3 sequence: CASSPGTGRYYGYTF. CDR3 coding DNA: TGTGCCAGCAGTCCTGGGACAGGGAGGTACTATGGCTACACCTTC.